This TCR beta chain was observed in a study of T cell responses to AZD1222 COVID-19 vaccine. Study-wide findings and caveats: Unmutated variant regions are reportedly targeted by nearly half of spike-specific TCRs.

Trimming left V 4 bases short and J 6 bases short, with 18 bases between. CDR1 MNHEY and CDR2 SVGAGI come from the germline V gene. CDR3 size: 15 residues. TCRdb keeps only in-frame clones here, not all; method: immunoSEQ multiplex PCR. There are about 97,000 clones in the sample; around 89% occur only once, and over 6.5% lies in the top ten. This clone was observed once. Its antigen is unidentified. The rearrangement uses TRBV6-5 and TRBJ1-2; D might be TRBD1 (6 bases). Sequencing was performed on peripheral blood, taken on day 0 of AZD1222 vaccination. This TCR derives from an adult in good health. CDR3 region: CASSSGAGTRDGYTF. For the CDR3, the DNA is TGTGCCAGCAGTTCGGGGGCCGGGACGCGCGATGGCTACACCTTC.